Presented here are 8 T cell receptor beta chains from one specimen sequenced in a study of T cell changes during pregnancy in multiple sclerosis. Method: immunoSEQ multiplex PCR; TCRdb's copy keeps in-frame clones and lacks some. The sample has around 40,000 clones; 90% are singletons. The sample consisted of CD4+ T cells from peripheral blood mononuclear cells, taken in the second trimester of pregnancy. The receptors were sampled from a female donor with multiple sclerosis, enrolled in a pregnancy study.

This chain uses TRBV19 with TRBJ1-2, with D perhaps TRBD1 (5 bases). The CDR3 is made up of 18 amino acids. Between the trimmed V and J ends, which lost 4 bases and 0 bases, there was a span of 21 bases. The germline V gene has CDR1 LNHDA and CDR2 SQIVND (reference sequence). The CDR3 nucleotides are TGTGCCAGTAGTACAATGACAGCTTCCAGCACTACTAACTATGGCTACACCTTC. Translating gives CASSTMTASSTTNYGYTF.

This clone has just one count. CDR3 nucleotides: TGTGCCAGTAGTGCGACTAGCGGGGGGCCCAATGAGCAGTTCTTC. Protein: CASSATSGGPNEQFF. The chain combines TRBV19 with TRBJ2-1; 13 nucleotides match TRBD2. V lost 5 bases and J lost 6; bases outside the gene matches: 4. The CDR3 contains 15 residues. Germline values: CDR1 LNHDA, CDR2 SQIVND (reference sequence).

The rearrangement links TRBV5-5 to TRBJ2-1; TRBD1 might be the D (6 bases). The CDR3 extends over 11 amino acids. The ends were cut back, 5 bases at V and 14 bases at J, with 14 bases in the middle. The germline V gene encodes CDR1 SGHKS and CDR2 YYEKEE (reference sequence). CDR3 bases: TGTGCCAGCAGTCAGGGGCCCCCCGAGTTCTTC. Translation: CASSQGPPEFF.

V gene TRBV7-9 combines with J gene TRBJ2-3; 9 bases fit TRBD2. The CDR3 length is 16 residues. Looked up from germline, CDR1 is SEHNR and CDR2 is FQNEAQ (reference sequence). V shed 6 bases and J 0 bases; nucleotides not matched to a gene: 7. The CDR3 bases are TGTGCCAGCAGTCCGAGCGGGAGGACTAGCACAGATACGCAGTATTTT. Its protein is CASSPSGRTSTDTQYF.

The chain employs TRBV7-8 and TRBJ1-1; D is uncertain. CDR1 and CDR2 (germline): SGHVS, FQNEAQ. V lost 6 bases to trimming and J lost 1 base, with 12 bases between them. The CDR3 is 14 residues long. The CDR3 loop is CASSWRTANTEAFF. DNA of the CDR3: TGTGCCAGCAGTTGGAGGACGGCGAACACTGAAGCTTTCTTT.

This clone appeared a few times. The CDR3, as DNA: TGTGCCAGCTCACCTTTCTCGGGGGATTTAGGAAACGAGCAGTACTTC. Translated, it gives CASSPFSGDLGNEQYF. The rearrangement links TRBV18 to TRBJ2-7; possible D gene TRBD2, 6 bases. The V end lost 3 bases, the J end lost 5 bases, and 20 bases lay between the germline ends. The CDR3 totals 16 residues. CDR1 is KGHSH and CDR2 is LQKENI in the germline V gene.

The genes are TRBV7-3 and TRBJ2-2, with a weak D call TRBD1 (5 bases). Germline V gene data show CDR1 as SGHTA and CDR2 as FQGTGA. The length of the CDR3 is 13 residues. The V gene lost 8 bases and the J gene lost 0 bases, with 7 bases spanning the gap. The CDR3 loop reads CASATANTGELFF. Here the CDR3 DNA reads TGTGCCAGCGCGACAGCGAACACCGGGGAGCTGTTTTTT.

Here the CDR3 reads CASNGDRANEQFF. CDR3 nucleotides: TGTGCCAGCAATGGGGACAGGGCAAATGAGCAGTTCTTC. This sequence joins TRBV2 and TRBJ2-1; TRBD1 matches 9 bases. Trimming removed 7 bases from V and 7 bases from J; junction bases left unmatched: 5. The CDR3 length is 13 residues. Germline CDR1 reads SNHLY; CDR2 reads FYNNEI. Based on the CDR3 plus reference TRBV2 and TRBJ2-1, the full variable domain is EPEVTQTPSHQVTQMGQEVILRCVPISNHLYFYWYRQILGQKVEFLVSFYNNEISEKSEIFDDQFSVERPDGSNFTLKIRSTKLEDSAMYFCASNGDRANEQFFGPGTRLTVL.